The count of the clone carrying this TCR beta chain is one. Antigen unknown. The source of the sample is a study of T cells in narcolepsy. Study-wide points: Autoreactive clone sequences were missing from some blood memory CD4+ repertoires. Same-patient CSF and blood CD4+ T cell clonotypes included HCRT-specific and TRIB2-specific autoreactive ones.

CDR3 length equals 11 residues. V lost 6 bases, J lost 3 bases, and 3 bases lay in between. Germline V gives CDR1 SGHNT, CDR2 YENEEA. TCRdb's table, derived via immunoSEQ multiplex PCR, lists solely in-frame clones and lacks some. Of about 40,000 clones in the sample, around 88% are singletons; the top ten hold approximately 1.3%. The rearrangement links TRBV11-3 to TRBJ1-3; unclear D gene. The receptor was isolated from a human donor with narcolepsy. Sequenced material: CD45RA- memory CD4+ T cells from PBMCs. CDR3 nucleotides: TGTGCCAGCAGGATTGGAAACACCATATATTTT. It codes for CASRIGNTIYF.